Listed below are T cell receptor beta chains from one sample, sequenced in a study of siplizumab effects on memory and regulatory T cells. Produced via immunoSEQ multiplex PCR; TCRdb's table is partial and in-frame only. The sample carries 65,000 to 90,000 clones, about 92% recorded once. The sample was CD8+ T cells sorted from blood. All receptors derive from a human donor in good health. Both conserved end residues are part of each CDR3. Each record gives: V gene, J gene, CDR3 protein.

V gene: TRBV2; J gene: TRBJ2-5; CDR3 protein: CASSSGVELPQETQYF
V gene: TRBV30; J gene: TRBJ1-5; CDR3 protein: CAWSSPDRDYQPQHF
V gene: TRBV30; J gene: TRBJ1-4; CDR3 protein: CAWGSGRELFF
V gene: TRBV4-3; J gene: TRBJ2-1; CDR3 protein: CASSNRLYNEQFF
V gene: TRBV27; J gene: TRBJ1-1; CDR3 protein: CASSLTSNTEAFF
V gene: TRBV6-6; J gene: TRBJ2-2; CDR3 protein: CASSGVTGELFF
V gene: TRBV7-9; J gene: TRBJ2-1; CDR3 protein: CASSLSTHEQFF
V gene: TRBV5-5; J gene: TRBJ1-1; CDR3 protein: CASSGAGTGETEAFF
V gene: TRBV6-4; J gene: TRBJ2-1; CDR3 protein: CASSDSTGYNEQFF
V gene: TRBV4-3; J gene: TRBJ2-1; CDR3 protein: CASSQEGQGSYNEQFF
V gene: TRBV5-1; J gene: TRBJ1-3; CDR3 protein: CASSGTSGNTIYF
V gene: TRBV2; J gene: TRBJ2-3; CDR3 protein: CASRPRTSGGASTDTQYF
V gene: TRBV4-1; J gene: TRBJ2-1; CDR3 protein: CASSPDSGGAIEQFF
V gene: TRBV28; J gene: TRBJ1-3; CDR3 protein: CASSWGNTIYF
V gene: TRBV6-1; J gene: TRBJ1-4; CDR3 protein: CASSGRRQGANEKLFF